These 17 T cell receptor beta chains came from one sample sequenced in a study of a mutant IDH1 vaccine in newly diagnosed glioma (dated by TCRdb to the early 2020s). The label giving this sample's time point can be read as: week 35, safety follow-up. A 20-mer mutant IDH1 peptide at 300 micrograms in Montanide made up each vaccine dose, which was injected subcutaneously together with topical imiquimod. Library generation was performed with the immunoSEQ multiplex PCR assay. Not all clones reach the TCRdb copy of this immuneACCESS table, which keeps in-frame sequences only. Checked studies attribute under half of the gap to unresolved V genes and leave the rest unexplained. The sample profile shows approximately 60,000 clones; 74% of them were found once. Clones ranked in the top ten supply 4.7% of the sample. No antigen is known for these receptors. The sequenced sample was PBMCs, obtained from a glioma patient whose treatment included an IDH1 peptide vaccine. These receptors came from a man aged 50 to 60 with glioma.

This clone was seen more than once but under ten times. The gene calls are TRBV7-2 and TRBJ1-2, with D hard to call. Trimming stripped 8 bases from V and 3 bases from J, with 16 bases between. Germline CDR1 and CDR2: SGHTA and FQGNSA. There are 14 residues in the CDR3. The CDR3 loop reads CASSSVGRDYGYTF. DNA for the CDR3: TGTGCCAGCTCCTCAGTAGGGAGAGACTATGGCTACACCTTC.

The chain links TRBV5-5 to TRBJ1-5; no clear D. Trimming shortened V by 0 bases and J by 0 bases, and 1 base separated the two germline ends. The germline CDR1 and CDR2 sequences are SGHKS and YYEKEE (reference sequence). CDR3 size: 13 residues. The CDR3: CASSLDSNQPQHF. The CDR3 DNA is TGTGCCAGCAGCTTGGATAGCAATCAGCCCCAGCATTTT.

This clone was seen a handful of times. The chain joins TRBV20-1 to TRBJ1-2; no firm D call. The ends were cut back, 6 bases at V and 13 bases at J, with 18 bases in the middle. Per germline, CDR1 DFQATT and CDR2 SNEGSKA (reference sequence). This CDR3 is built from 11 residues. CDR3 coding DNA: TGCAGTGCGGCTGGAGGGCCCTTATCCACCTTC. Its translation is CSAAGGPLSTF.

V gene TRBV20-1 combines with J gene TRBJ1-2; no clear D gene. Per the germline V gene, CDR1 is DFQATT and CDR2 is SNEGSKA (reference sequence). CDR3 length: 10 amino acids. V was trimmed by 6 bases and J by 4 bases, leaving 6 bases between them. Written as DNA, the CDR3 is TGCAGTGCCACGATCTATGGCTACACCTTC. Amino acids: CSATIYGYTF.

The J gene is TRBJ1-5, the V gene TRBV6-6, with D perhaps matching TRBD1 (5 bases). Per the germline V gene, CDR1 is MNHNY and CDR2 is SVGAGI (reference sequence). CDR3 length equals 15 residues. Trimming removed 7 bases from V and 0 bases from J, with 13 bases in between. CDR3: CASTAGTVSNQPQHF. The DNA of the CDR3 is TGTGCCAGCACCGCCGGGACGGTTAGCAATCAGCCCCAGCATTTT.

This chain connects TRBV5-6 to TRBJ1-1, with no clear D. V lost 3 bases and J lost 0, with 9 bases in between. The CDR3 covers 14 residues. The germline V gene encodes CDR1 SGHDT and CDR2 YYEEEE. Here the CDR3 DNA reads TGTGCCAGCAGCTACGGATTCATGAACACTGAAGCTTTCTTT. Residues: CASSYGFMNTEAFF.

CDR3 sequence (DNA): TGTGCCTCCAACTCATTGCGCACGGAGGGCACTGAAGCTTTCTTT. Its protein product is CASNSLRTEGTEAFF. This chain uses TRBV30 with TRBJ1-1, with D unresolved. CDR1 and CDR2 from the germline V gene are GTSNPN and SVGIG (reference sequence). The CDR3 contains 15 residues. V was shortened by 7 bases and J by 4 bases, with 22 bases between the two germline ends.

The CDR3 is CASSLGSYLTYGYTF. For the CDR3, the DNA is TGTGCCAGCAGTTTGGGGTCCTACCTCACTTATGGCTACACCTTC. This chain connects TRBV28 to TRBJ1-2, with D unresolved. V lost 3 bases, J lost 5 bases, and 16 bases lay in between. This CDR3 has 15 amino acids. In germline, CDR1 is MDHEN, CDR2 SYDVKM.

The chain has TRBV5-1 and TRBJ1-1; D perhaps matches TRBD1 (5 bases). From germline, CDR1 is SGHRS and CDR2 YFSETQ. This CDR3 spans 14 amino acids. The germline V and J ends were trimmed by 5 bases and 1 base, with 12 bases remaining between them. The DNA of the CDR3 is TGCGCCAGCAGGGGGCAGCTTGGGAACACTGAAGCTTTCTTT. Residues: CASRGQLGNTEAFF.

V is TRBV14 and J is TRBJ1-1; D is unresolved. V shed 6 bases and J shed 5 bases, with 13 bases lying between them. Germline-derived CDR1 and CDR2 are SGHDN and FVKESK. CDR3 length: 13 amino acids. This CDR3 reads CASRQDLGTEAFF. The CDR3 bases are TGTGCCAGCAGGCAGGACCTGGGGACTGAAGCTTTCTTT.

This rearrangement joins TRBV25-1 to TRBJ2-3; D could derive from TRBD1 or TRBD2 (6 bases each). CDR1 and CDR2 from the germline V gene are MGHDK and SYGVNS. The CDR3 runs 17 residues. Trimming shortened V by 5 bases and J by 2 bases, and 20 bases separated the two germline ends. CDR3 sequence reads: CASSQAEAGHNTDTQYF. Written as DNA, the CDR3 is TGTGCCAGCAGTCAAGCTGAGGCGGGACATAACACAGATACGCAGTATTTT. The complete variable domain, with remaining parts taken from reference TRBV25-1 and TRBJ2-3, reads EADIYQTPRYLVIGTGKKITLECSQTMGHDKMYWYQQDPGMELHLIHYSYGVNSTEKGDLSSESTVSRIRTEHFPLTLESARPSHTSQYLCASSQAEAGHNTDTQYFGPGTRLTVL.

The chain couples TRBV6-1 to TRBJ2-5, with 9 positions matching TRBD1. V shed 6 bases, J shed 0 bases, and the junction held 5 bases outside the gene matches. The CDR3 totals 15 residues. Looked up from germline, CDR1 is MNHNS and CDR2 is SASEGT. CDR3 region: CASRSRTGDQETQYF. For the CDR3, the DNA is TGTGCCAGCAGATCAAGGACAGGGGACCAAGAGACCCAGTACTTC.

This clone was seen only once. The CDR3 reads CASSYSGLANEQFF. CDR3 DNA sequence: TGTGCCAGCAGTTACTCAGGGCTCGCGAATGAGCAGTTCTTC. The chain employs TRBV6-5 and TRBJ2-1; no firm D call. This CDR3 is 14 amino acids long. V dropped 0 bases and J dropped 7 bases, with 10 bases sitting between them. Germline CDR1 reads MNHEY; CDR2 reads SVGAGI.

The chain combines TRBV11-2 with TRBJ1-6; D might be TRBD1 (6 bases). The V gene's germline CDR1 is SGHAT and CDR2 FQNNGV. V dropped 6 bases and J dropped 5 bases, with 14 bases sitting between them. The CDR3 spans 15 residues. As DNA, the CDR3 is TGTGCCAGCAGTTTCAGGGGTATGCATAATTCACCCCTCCACTTT. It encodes CASSFRGMHNSPLHF. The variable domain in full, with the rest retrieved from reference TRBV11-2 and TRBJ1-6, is EAGVAQSPRYKIIEKRQSVAFWCNPISGHATLYWYQQILGQGPKLLIQFQNNGVVDDSQLPKDRFSAERLKGVDSTLKIQPAKLEDSAVYLCASSFRGMHNSPLHFGNGTRLTVT.

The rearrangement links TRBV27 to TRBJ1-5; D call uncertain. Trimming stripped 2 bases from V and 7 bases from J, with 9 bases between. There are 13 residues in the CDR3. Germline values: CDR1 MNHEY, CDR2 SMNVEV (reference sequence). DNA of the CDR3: TGTGCCAGCAGTTTAGGAATCGGACAGCCCCAGCATTTT. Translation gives CASSLGIGQPQHF.

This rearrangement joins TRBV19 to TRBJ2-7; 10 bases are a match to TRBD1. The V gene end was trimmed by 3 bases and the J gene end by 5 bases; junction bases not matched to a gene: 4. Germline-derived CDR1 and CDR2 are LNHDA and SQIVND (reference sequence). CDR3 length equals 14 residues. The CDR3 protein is CASSITGQGNEQYF. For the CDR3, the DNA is TGTGCCAGTAGTATTACGGGACAGGGGAACGAGCAGTACTTC.

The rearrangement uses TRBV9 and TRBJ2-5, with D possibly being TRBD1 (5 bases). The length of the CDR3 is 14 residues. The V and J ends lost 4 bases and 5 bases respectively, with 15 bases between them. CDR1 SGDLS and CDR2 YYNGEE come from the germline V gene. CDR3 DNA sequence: TGTGCCAGCAGCACGGGCGGTGGGGCGGAGACCCAGTACTTC. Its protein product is CASSTGGGAETQYF.